This T cell receptor (beta chain) was recovered during a study of beta chain features in type 1 diabetes. General study results and limits: More deletions and fewer insertions at VDJ junctions were found in patients with type 1 diabetes. All four CD4+ subsets from Type 1 diabetes patients carried moderately but significantly shorter TCRB CDR3s.

The sequenced template was cDNA made from the entire isolated RNA. The average output of naive, central memory and regulatory T cell samples was approximately 3.8 million reads. Method: immunoSEQ multiplex PCR; TCRdb's copy keeps in-frame clones and lacks some. This sample has 300,000 to 450,000 clones, with roughly 13% found just once. The CDR3 is 13 residues long. Looked up from germline, CDR1 is SGHNT and CDR2 is YENEEA. Trimming removed 5 bases at V and 10 bases at J, with 16 bases between. A note on this clone: Its cognate antigen is unknown.

This chain links TRBV11-3 with TRBJ2-3; no clear D gene. Sequenced material: naive CD4+ T cells from blood. The sequence came from a woman between 18 and 29 years old with type 1 diabetes. CDR3 residues: CASSRPGDRPQYF. The CDR3 coding sequence is TGTGCCAGCAGCCGGCCAGGCGATAGGCCGCAGTATTTT.